The 32 T cell receptor beta chains below come from one sample, sequenced in a study of blood T cell repertoires in COVID-19. Clones were read by immunoSEQ multiplex PCR, and TCRdb kept only the in-frame ones, dropping some. Counted here are about 180,000 clones, approximately 85% occurring once; the ten biggest clones make up approximately 11%. Sequencing was performed on peripheral blood. The receptors stem from a human donor with active or convalescent COVID-19. The donor label of this sample is uncertain.

The chain has TRBV30 and TRBJ2-1; TRBD1 might be the D (6 bases). Germline V gene sequence: CDR1 GTSNPN, CDR2 SVGIG (reference sequence). The CDR3 is made up of 15 amino acids. Trimming took 0 bases from V and 4 from J, leaving 13 bases between them. This CDR3 is CAWSVLPDRYNEQFF. The CDR3 nucleotides read TGTGCCTGGAGTGTATTACCCGACAGGTACAATGAGCAGTTCTTC.

The rearrangement joins TRBV7-9 to TRBJ1-6; tentatively, D is TRBD1 (6 bases). Trimming removed 7 bases at V and 9 bases at J, with 22 bases between. The CDR3 extends over 16 amino acids. Germline V lookup: CDR1 SEHNR, CDR2 FQNEAQ (reference sequence). In DNA, the CDR3 is TGTGCCAGCACCATGAGTGGGGGCAGACTTTTTTCACCCCTCCACTTT. Amino acid sequence: CASTMSGGRLFSPLHF.

The J gene is TRBJ2-1, the V gene TRBV10-1; 12 positions agree with TRBD2. With 5 bases clipped from V and 9 bases from J, the junction kept 5 bases outside the gene matches. This CDR3 is built from 14 residues. Germline assignment: CDR1 WNHNN and CDR2 SYGVQD (reference sequence). The CDR3 DNA sequence: TGCGCCAGCAGTCTAGCGGGAGGGCCCGGTGAGCAGTTCTTC. It specifies CASSLAGGPGEQFF.

This clone was recorded once. The genes are TRBV7-6 and TRBJ2-7; perhaps TRBD1 as D (5 bases). The CDR3 runs to 13 residues. The V gene's germline CDR1 is SGHVS and CDR2 FNYEAQ. With 7 bases removed from V and 2 bases from J, the gap between germline ends came to 12 bases. CDR3 in amino acids: CASNQGGAYEQYF. CDR3 coding DNA: TGTGCCAGCAATCAGGGTGGGGCCTACGAGCAGTACTTC.

The V call is TRBV12-3 or TRBV12-4, the J call TRBJ2-3; 7 bases are a match to TRBD1. CDR3 length: 13 amino acids. After removal of 5 bases from V and 6 bases from J, the junction contained 5 bases not matched to a gene. The CDR3 protein is CASSKGGADTQYF. CDR3 in DNA: TGTGCCAGCAGTAAAGGGGGCGCCGATACGCAGTATTTT.

The CDR3 DNA reads TGTGCCAGCAGTACCCGACAGGGGGCGGTAACTGAAGCTTTCTTT. Translated, it gives CASSTRQGAVTEAFF. The V call is TRBV6-5, the J call TRBJ1-1, with 10 nucleotides matching TRBD1. Germline CDR1 MNHEY, CDR2 SVGAGI. J lost 5 bases, V lost 5 bases, and 8 bases had no gene match. CDR3 length: 15 residues.

This clone has a single count. The rearrangement uses TRBV5-1 and TRBJ2-1; 7 positions agree with TRBD2. Germline V gene lookup returns CDR1 SGHRS and CDR2 YFSETQ. The CDR3 runs to 16 residues. The junction had 11 bases not matched to a gene; V was cut back by 3 bases and J by 5 bases. This CDR3 reads CASSSLTSEGNNEQFF. The CDR3 DNA is TGCGCCAGCAGCTCCCTAACTAGCGAGGGGAACAATGAGCAGTTCTTC.

The genes are TRBV5-1 and TRBJ2-5; 7 bases agree with TRBD1. CDR3 length: 13 residues. The J segment lost 5 bases and the V segment lost 4 bases, leaving 5 bases of the junction unmatched. The germline gives CDR1 SGHRS, CDR2 YFSETQ. As DNA, the CDR3 is TGCGCCAGCAGCCCAGGGGGTAGGGAGACCCAGTACTTC. Residues: CASSPGGRETQYF.

A single count supports this clone. The chain joins TRBV5-1 to TRBJ2-1, with a tentative D call TRBD2 (7 bases). The CDR3 sequence is 15 residues long. Germline loops: CDR1 SGHRS, CDR2 YFSETQ. V lost 7 bases and J lost 4, with 18 bases in between. The CDR3 is CASGEGEALYNEQFF. CDR3 DNA sequence: TGCGCCAGCGGGGAGGGGGAGGCCCTTTACAATGAGCAGTTCTTC.

CDR3 protein: CASSPATGGGSGNTIYF. The CDR3 DNA reads as TGTGCCAGCTCACCAGCGACAGGGGGTGGCTCTGGAAACACCATATATTTT. This chain uses TRBV18 with TRBJ1-3, with 9 bases fitting TRBD1. The length of the CDR3 is 17 residues. The germline CDR1 and CDR2 sequences are KGHSH and LQKENI. Trimming cost V 2 bases and J 0 bases; bases outside gene matches: 5.

This chain uses TRBV6-1 with TRBJ1-1; D uncertain. Germline CDR1 reads MNHNS; CDR2 reads SASEGT. Trimming stripped 1 base from V and 7 bases from J, with 13 bases between. The CDR3 is 14 amino acids. Here the CDR3 reads CASSEDGSRREAFF. The CDR3 DNA reads as TGTGCCAGCAGTGAAGACGGGTCAAGGCGTGAAGCTTTCTTT.

J is TRBJ2-4 and V is TRBV25-1; 9 bases line up with TRBD2. The J segment lost 8 bases and the V segment lost 6 bases, leaving 11 bases of the junction unmatched. Germline CDR1 and CDR2: MGHDK and SYGVNS. The CDR3 loop spans 15 amino acids. CDR3 region: CASRGAGGPRDIQYF. CDR3 nucleotide sequence: TGTGCCAGCAGGGGGGCGGGAGGGCCTCGAGACATTCAGTACTTC.

The rearrangement uses TRBV5-1 and TRBJ2-5; 13 nucleotides agree with TRBD2. Germline V gene data show CDR1 as SGHRS and CDR2 as YFSETQ. The CDR3 runs 16 residues. The V gene end was trimmed by 2 bases and the J gene end by 1 base; junction bases not matched to a gene: 2. The CDR3 DNA is TGCGCCAGCAGCTTCGGGACTAGCGGGATCCAAGAGACCCAGTACTTC. Translation gives CASSFGTSGIQETQYF.

This sequence joins TRBV25-1 and TRBJ1-2, with 10 nucleotides matching TRBD1. Germline V gives CDR1 MGHDK, CDR2 SYGVNS. J was trimmed by 8 bases and V by 6 bases; bases with no gene match: 15. The CDR3 contains 16 residues. The DNA of the CDR3 is TGTGCCAGCAGAGGCTACGGGACAGGGGACGGGAGGGGCTACACCTTC. This codes for CASRGYGTGDGRGYTF.

The CDR3 region is CASSGTSKSSYNEQFF. CDR3 coding DNA: TGTGCCTCCTCCGGGACTAGCAAAAGCTCCTACAATGAGCAGTTCTTC. The chain has TRBV24-1 and TRBJ2-1; 9 bases are a match to TRBD2. After removal of 12 bases from V and 0 bases from J, the junction contained 11 bases not matched to a gene. CDR3 length: 16 residues. Germline lookup yields CDR1 KGHDR and CDR2 SFDVKD.

The chain links TRBV19 to TRBJ2-3, with a possible D match to TRBD1 (5 bases). The CDR3 length is 16 residues. Germline V gives CDR1 LNHDA, CDR2 SQIVND (reference sequence). Trimming shortened V by 2 bases and J by 3 bases, and 15 bases separated the two germline ends. The CDR3 spells CASSIRGKRWTDTQYF. CDR3 nucleotides: TGTGCCAGTAGTATAAGGGGAAAAAGGTGGACAGATACGCAGTATTTT.

The chain recombines TRBV11-3 with TRBJ1-6; 8 bases fit TRBD1. This CDR3 spans 14 amino acids. V shed 2 bases, J shed 7 bases, and the junction held 1 base outside the gene matches. Germline V gene lookup returns CDR1 SGHNT and CDR2 YENEEA. The CDR3 spells CASSLPGGNSPLHF. The CDR3 bases are TGTGCCAGCAGCTTACCAGGGGGCAATTCACCCCTCCACTTT.

This clone was seen once. The chain joins TRBV6-5 to TRBJ2-7, with 12 bases identical to TRBD2. This CDR3 contains 14 residues. The ends lost 4 bases at V and 6 bases at J; junction bases unmatched: 4. The germline CDR1 and CDR2 sequences are MNHEY and SVGAGI. This CDR3 reads CASSSLAGGGEQYF. The CDR3 region has the DNA TGTGCCAGCAGTTCCCTAGCGGGGGGGGGCGAGCAGTACTTC.

The chain couples TRBV7-2 to TRBJ1-2, with D hard to call. The CDR3 covers 12 residues. Deletions cut 1 base from V and 4 bases from J, with 4 bases between. The germline V gene encodes CDR1 SGHTA and CDR2 FQGNSA. CDR3 region: CASSLDSYGYTF. CDR3 nucleotides: TGTGCCAGCAGCTTAGACAGCTATGGCTACACCTTC.

The V call is TRBV11-2, the J call TRBJ2-1; 9 positions match TRBD1. This CDR3 spans 16 amino acids. The germline CDR1 and CDR2 sequences are SGHAT and FQNNGV. V shed 5 bases and J 4 bases; nucleotides not matched to a gene: 9. CDR3 amino acids: CASSHTGTGPYNEQFF. The CDR3 nucleotides are TGTGCCAGCAGCCATACCGGGACAGGGCCTTACAATGAGCAGTTCTTC.

The chain joins TRBV5-1 to TRBJ2-1, with unresolved D. CDR1 and CDR2 from the germline V gene are SGHRS and YFSETQ. The CDR3 has 12 amino acids. Trimming stripped 0 bases from V and 10 bases from J, with 8 bases between. The CDR3: CASSLEVEEQFF. In DNA, the CDR3 is TGCGCCAGCAGCTTGGAGGTGGAGGAGCAGTTCTTC. The whole variable domain, remainder taken from reference TRBV5-1 and TRBJ2-1, is KAGVTQTPRYLIKTRGQQVTLSCSPISGHRSVSWYQQTPGQGLQFLFEYFSETQRNKGNFPGRFSGRQFSNSRSEMNVSTLELGDSALYLCASSLEVEEQFFGPGTRLTVL.

This clone was picked up one time. The CDR3 DNA is TGTGCCAGCAGCCCGTATAATGAAAAACTGTTTTTT. This gives the protein CASSPYNEKLFF. This sequence joins TRBV3-1 (or the pseudogene TRBV3-2) and TRBJ1-4; no clear D. CDR1 and CDR2 from the germline V gene are LGHDT and YNNKEL (reference sequence). V was clipped by 4 bases and J by 4 bases, with 4 bases between them. The CDR3 has 12 residues.

The genes are TRBV18 and TRBJ1-1; 10 positions agree with TRBD1. J lost 5 bases, V lost 5 bases, and 5 bases had no gene match. This CDR3 has 14 amino acids. Per the germline V gene, CDR1 is KGHSH and CDR2 is LQKENI. CDR3 coding DNA: TGTGCCAGCTCAACCGGACAGGGGGAAACTGAAGCTTTCTTT. Translation gives CASSTGQGETEAFF.

The chain joins TRBV28 to TRBJ2-7; D may be TRBD2 (7 bases). The germline V and J ends were trimmed by 5 bases and 3 bases, with 17 bases remaining between them. This CDR3 spans 15 amino acids. CDR1 is MDHEN and CDR2 is SYDVKM in the germline V gene. CDR3 coding DNA: TGTGCCAGCAGTGGGGGGGCGAAATATATCTACGAGCAGTACTTC. It translates to CASSGGAKYIYEQYF.

In DNA form, the CDR3 reads TGCAGTGCGGGCGAGTCCTACGAGCAGTACTTC. Residues: CSAGESYEQYF. This chain joins TRBV20-1 and TRBJ2-7; D unresolved. Germline V lookup: CDR1 DFQATT, CDR2 SNEGSKA (reference sequence). The germline V and J ends were trimmed by 6 bases and 1 base, with 7 bases remaining between them. The CDR3 runs to 11 residues.

The DNA of the CDR3 is TGTGCCAGCAGTTCGGGACAGTACGAGCAGTACTTC. Encoded protein: CASSSGQYEQYF. The chain is built from TRBV28 and TRBJ2-7, with 7 bases identical to TRBD1. From germline, CDR1 is MDHEN and CDR2 SYDVKM. The CDR3 loop spans 12 amino acids. Germline trimming cut 4 bases from V and 4 bases from J; bases unmatched to any gene: 1. Supplemented by reference TRBV28 and TRBJ2-7, the full variable domain reads DVKVTQSSRYLVKRTGEKVFLECVQDMDHENMFWYRQDPGLGLRLIYFSYDVKMKEKGDIPEGYSVSREKKERFSLILESASTNQTSMYLCASSSGQYEQYFGPGTRLTVT.

The chain recombines TRBV19 with TRBJ1-2; the D is unclear. V dropped 8 bases and J dropped 0 bases, with 16 bases sitting between them. Germline values: CDR1 LNHDA, CDR2 SQIVND (reference sequence). The CDR3 spans 15 residues. The CDR3 here is CASPTVPPANYGYTF. The DNA for the CDR3 is TGTGCCAGTCCCACCGTACCCCCAGCTAACTATGGCTACACCTTC. The full variable domain, completed using reference TRBV19 and TRBJ1-2, is DGGITQSPKYLFRKEGQNVTLSCEQNLNHDAMYWYRQDPGQGLRLIYYSQIVNDFQKGDIAEGYSVSREKKESFPLTVTSAQKNPTAFYLCASPTVPPANYGYTFGSGTRLTVV.

The rearrangement uses TRBV18 and TRBJ1-5; D is uncertain. In germline, CDR1 is KGHSH, CDR2 LQKENI. CDR3 size: 13 residues. V lost 5 bases to trimming and J lost 5 bases, with 10 bases between them. The CDR3 bases are TGTGCCAGCTCAATAGGGAGCTATCAGCCCCAGCATTTT. It translates to CASSIGSYQPQHF.

V gene TRBV4-1 combines with J gene TRBJ1-6; D is unresolved. Deletions cut 5 bases from V and 8 bases from J, with 13 bases between. The CDR3 length is 14 residues. CDR1 MGHRA and CDR2 YSYEKL come from the germline V gene. The CDR3 is CASSVPGAYSPLHF. The CDR3 bases are TGCGCCAGCAGCGTCCCGGGAGCCTATTCACCCCTCCACTTT.

CDR3: CAIRRSSGEQYF. The CDR3 region has the DNA TGTGCCATCAGGCGAAGCTCCGGCGAGCAGTACTTC. J is TRBJ2-7 and V is TRBV10-3; D remains unclear. The germline V gene encodes CDR1 ENHRY and CDR2 SYGVKD. Trimming took 6 bases from V and 6 from J, leaving 12 bases between them. The CDR3 contains 12 residues.

The chain combines TRBV5-1 with TRBJ1-1, with 8 nucleotides matching TRBD1. CDR1 and CDR2 from the germline V gene are SGHRS and YFSETQ. V trimming: 0 bases; J trimming: 5 bases; junction bases outside the gene matches: 12. This CDR3 contains 17 residues. CDR3 nucleotide sequence: TGCGCCAGCAGCTTGGCCGGCCAGGGGGCTGGGTGGACTGAAGCTTTCTTT. Encoded protein: CASSLAGQGAGWTEAFF.

This clone was seen more than once but under ten times. V gene TRBV10-1 combines with J gene TRBJ1-4; 8 bases are a match to TRBD1. The germline gives CDR1 WNHNN, CDR2 SYGVQD (reference sequence). CDR3 length: 10 amino acids. V trimming: 8 bases; J trimming: 12 bases; junction bases outside the gene matches: 2. In nucleotides, the CDR3 is TGCGCCAGCGAGGGACAGGAACTGTTTTTT. Amino acid sequence: CASEGQELFF.